These 8 T cell receptor beta chains share one sample of origin, sequenced in a study of cytomegalovirus exposure and HLA in healthy donors listed by TCRdb under 2017. Libraries came from the immunoSEQ multiplex PCR assay. TCRdb holds this immuneACCESS table with in-frame rearrangements only. Some clones are missing; in checked studies, unresolved V genes explain under half, and the rest has no known cause. The sample yields 180,000 or so clones; approximately 86% were counted once. The ten biggest clones cover roughly 2.6% of the sample. The specimen sequenced was PBMCs. These receptors originate from a man aged 18 to 29 in good health and CMV-seropositive.

This chain connects TRBV10-3 to TRBJ1-4; D is undetermined. The V and J ends lost 4 bases and 4 bases respectively, with 10 bases between them. Germline lookup yields CDR1 ENHRY and CDR2 SYGVKD. The CDR3 runs 14 residues. The CDR3 DNA sequence: TGTGCCATCAGTGGGCAGGCCAATAATGAAAAACTGTTTTTT. This translates into CAISGQANNEKLFF.

The gene calls are TRBV6-1 and TRBJ2-1; D is perhaps TRBD1 (5 bases). The ends were cut back, 4 bases at V and 8 bases at J, with 15 bases in the middle. The CDR3 is made up of 14 amino acids. Germline CDR1 is MNHNS and CDR2 is SASEGT. The CDR3 region is CASSVRQGIDEQFF. The CDR3 DNA sequence: TGTGCCAGCAGTGTTCGTCAGGGTATAGATGAGCAGTTCTTC.

The chain employs TRBV7-6 and TRBJ2-6, with D possibly being TRBD2 (5 bases). CDR1 and CDR2 (germline): SGHVS, FNYEAQ. Trimming took off 5 bases at V and 4 bases at J, with 9 bases between the two ends. The CDR3 is made up of 14 amino acids. The chain's CDR3 is CASSPREGANVLTF. The CDR3 DNA sequence: TGTGCCAGCAGCCCAAGGGAGGGGGCCAACGTCCTGACTTTC.

The chain carries TRBV7-2 and TRBJ2-2; D is perhaps TRBD1 (5 bases). V was trimmed by 5 bases and J by 6 bases, leaving 13 bases between them. The CDR3 spans 14 residues. The germline CDR1 and CDR2 sequences are SGHTA and FQGNSA. The CDR3 sequence is CASSPQQGSGELFF. In DNA, the CDR3 is TGTGCCAGCAGCCCACAGCAGGGATCCGGGGAGCTGTTTTTT.

V and J are TRBV5-5 and TRBJ1-2; D gene ambiguous. Trimming cost V 3 bases and J 6 bases, with 15 bases left between them. From germline, CDR1 is SGHKS and CDR2 YYEKEE (reference sequence). CDR3 length equals 14 residues. CDR3 region: CASSSSSGSHGYTF. CDR3 DNA: TGTGCCAGCAGCTCTTCCTCGGGGAGCCATGGCTACACCTTC.

The J gene is TRBJ2-1, the V gene TRBV4-1, with 8 bases fitting TRBD2. Germline V gene lookup returns CDR1 MGHRA and CDR2 YSYEKL. The CDR3 runs to 16 residues. Trimming cost V 1 base and J 0 bases; bases outside gene matches: 2. The CDR3 region is CASSQASGLSYNEQFF. The CDR3 DNA reads TGCGCCAGCAGCCAAGCTAGCGGGCTCTCCTACAATGAGCAGTTCTTC.

This sequence joins TRBV12-2 and TRBJ2-1; the table's D call, TRBD2, was not checked against the DNA. TRBV12-2 is a listed pseudogene. The CDR3 sequence is 15 residues long. CDR3 loop: CASRFMISGENEQFF. DNA of the CDR3: TGTGCAAGTCGCTTTATGATCTCGGGGGAGAATGAGCAGTTCTTC.

This chain connects TRBV7-8 to TRBJ2-3; 15 positions match TRBD2. Looked up from germline, CDR1 is SGHVS and CDR2 is FQNEAQ. Losses at the gene ends were 4 bases for V and 0 bases for J; bases not matched to a gene: 5. The CDR3 loop spans 18 amino acids. The CDR3 protein is CASSSRTSGRGSTDTQYF. The CDR3, as DNA: TGTGCCAGCAGCTCAAGGACTAGCGGGAGGGGGAGCACAGATACGCAGTATTTT.